The present T cell receptor (beta chain) was sequenced within a study of T cell repertoires in cytomegalovirus infection. On the study more broadly: Public TCR beta signature analysis indicated the presence of both CMV infection and matching HLA type. Findings and caveats of the study: Across the ex vivo response, the dominant clonotypes were HLA-C-restricted CMV-specific TCR beta clonotypes.

The CDR3 has 13 amino acids. The V end lost 4 bases, the J end lost 7 bases, and 13 bases lay between the germline ends. The germline V gene has CDR1 LGHDT and CDR2 YNNKEL (reference sequence). TCRdb reprocessed the reads via MiXCR and lists one record per CDR3 protein. Among approximately 500,000 distinct CDR3 sequences listed, approximately 11% were seen once. Of note for this clonotype: Its antigen is not identified.

The specimen was PBMCs. The source of this sequence is a human donor in good health (CMV status not recorded). Some clones in this sample may be carry-over from other donors' samples. The chain employs TRBV3-1 and TRBJ1-2; tentatively, D is TRBD1 (5 bases). The CDR3 loop is CASSRARVSGYTF. The CDR3 DNA sequence: TGTGCCAGCAGCCGGGCCAGGGTGAGTGGCTACACCTTC.